These 15 T cell receptor beta chains originate from one sample sequenced in a study of blood T cell repertoires in COVID-19. TCRdb keeps only in-frame clones here, not all; method: immunoSEQ multiplex PCR. The sample has about 190,000 clones, around nine tenths seen once. The sequencing input was peripheral blood. These receptors were collected from a woman aged 40 to 50 who had recovered from COVID-19.

This rearrangement joins TRBV28 to TRBJ2-3; maybe TRBD1 (6 bases). Per the germline V gene, CDR1 is MDHEN and CDR2 is SYDVKM. The germline V and J ends were trimmed by 5 bases and 4 bases, with 13 bases remaining between them. The CDR3 runs 14 residues. The DNA of the CDR3 is TGTGCCAGCAGTCGCAGCAGGGGTGCAGATACGCAGTATTTT. Translated: CASSRSRGADTQYF.

CDR3 nucleotides: TGCAGCGTTGACAGGGACTCTGGGGCCAACGTCCTGACTTTC. As protein: CSVDRDSGANVLTF. This chain links TRBV29-1 with TRBJ2-6; the D gene is possibly TRBD1 (5 bases). Germline values: CDR1 SQVTM, CDR2 ANQGSEA. This CDR3 region has 14 residues. V shed 3 bases and J shed 0 bases, with 6 bases lying between them.

A word on this clone: The identical CDR3 is also encoded by other nucleotide sequences in the sample. This chain links TRBV9 with TRBJ2-1, with 10 positions matching TRBD2. The V and J ends lost 0 bases and 6 bases, in that order; junction bases with no gene match: 0. The CDR3 sequence is 14 residues long. CDR1 and CDR2 (germline): SGDLS, YYNGEE. The CDR3 DNA follows: TGTGCCAGCAGCGTAGCTAGCGGGAGCAATGAGCAGTTCTTC. Translation gives CASSVASGSNEQFF.

The chain joins TRBV7-2 to TRBJ1-1; 7 nucleotides agree with TRBD1. From germline, CDR1 is SGHTA and CDR2 FQGNSA. Trimming cost V 8 bases and J 7 bases; bases outside gene matches: 10. The CDR3 sequence is 13 residues long. The CDR3 DNA reads TGTGCCAGCGGGGGGACAGCCGAGGGTGAAGCTTTCTTT. It translates to CASGGTAEGEAFF.

Only a few counts were recorded for this clone. This rearrangement joins TRBV28 to TRBJ2-5, with 12 bases aligning to TRBD1. The CDR3 runs to 15 residues. V lost 6 bases and J lost 2; bases outside the gene matches: 4. Germline V lookup: CDR1 MDHEN, CDR2 SYDVKM. CDR3 amino acids: CASSWGQGAQETQYF. The CDR3 DNA is TGTGCCAGCAGCTGGGGACAGGGGGCTCAAGAGACCCAGTACTTC.

The chain links TRBV5-4 to TRBJ2-2; TRBD1 matches 12 bases. CDR1 and CDR2 from the germline V gene are SGHNT and YYREEE (reference sequence). There are 16 residues in the CDR3. Unmatched junction bases numbered 4, after V lost 3 bases and J lost 4 bases. The CDR3 DNA follows: TGTGCCAGCAGCTGGGGACAGGGGGCGGGCACCGGGGAGCTGTTTTTT. Translated: CASSWGQGAGTGELFF.

The J gene is TRBJ2-7, the V gene TRBV6-5; D gene ambiguous. CDR3 length: 12 residues. Germline V CDR1 and CDR2: MNHEY, SVGAGI. V dropped 2 bases and J dropped 6 bases, with 8 bases sitting between them. The CDR3 sequence: CASSYVGAEQYF. Written as DNA, the CDR3 is TGTGCCAGCAGTTACGTGGGCGCCGAGCAGTACTTC.

Here the CDR3 reads CASSINALKRASGTDTQYF. In DNA form, the CDR3 reads TGTGCCAGTAGTATAAACGCACTAAAAAGGGCTAGCGGCACAGATACGCAGTATTTT. V and J are TRBV19 and TRBJ2-3; a weak D match, TRBD2 (6 bases). The germline CDR1 and CDR2 sequences are LNHDA and SQIVND (reference sequence). The CDR3 loop spans 19 amino acids. Trimming cost V 2 bases and J 1 base, with 22 bases left between them.

The chain links TRBV11-2 to TRBJ1-1, with 7 bases matching TRBD1. Germline assignment: CDR1 SGHAT and CDR2 FQNNGV. The junction had 7 bases not matched to a gene; V was cut back by 5 bases and J by 1 base. The CDR3 has 15 residues. The CDR3 region has the DNA TGTGCCAGCAGCCCTCTCCGGGACAGGAACACTGAAGCTTTCTTT. As protein: CASSPLRDRNTEAFF.

The gene calls are TRBV11-1 and TRBJ2-1; D gene ambiguous. V lost 5 bases to trimming and J lost 8 bases, with 13 bases between them. Germline loops: CDR1 SGHAT, CDR2 FQDESV (reference sequence). The CDR3 loop spans 13 amino acids. The CDR3 region is CASSPLPGHEQFF. For the CDR3, the DNA is TGTGCCAGCAGCCCACTTCCGGGTCATGAGCAGTTCTTC.

This clone was counted a single time. This chain links TRBV27 with TRBJ1-4; TRBD1 matches 8 bases. Per germline, CDR1 MNHEY and CDR2 SMNVEV (reference sequence). The CDR3 has 14 amino acids. Unmatched junction bases numbered 4, after V lost 6 bases and J lost 4 bases. The CDR3 DNA sequence: TGTGCCAGCAGGTCAGGGGGCTTTAATGAAAAACTGTTTTTT. This gives the protein CASRSGGFNEKLFF.

The J gene is TRBJ2-1, the V gene TRBV19; 8 positions match TRBD2. CDR3 length equals 13 residues. Germline V gives CDR1 LNHDA, CDR2 SQIVND (reference sequence). V shed 7 bases, J shed 11 bases, and the junction held 10 bases outside the gene matches. DNA for the CDR3: TGTGCCAGTACGCAGAGCGGGAGTGACAAGCAGTTCTTC. Its translation: CASTQSGSDKQFF.

The genes are TRBV5-1 and TRBJ2-7, with 8 bases aligning to TRBD2. Trimming at V came to 1 base and at J to 0 bases, leaving 0 bases not matched to a gene. CDR1 and CDR2 (germline): SGHRS, YFSETQ. The CDR3 loop spans 14 amino acids. The CDR3 region has the DNA TGCGCCAGCAGCTTGACTAGCGGCTCCTACGAGCAGTACTTC. This encodes CASSLTSGSYEQYF.

This sequence joins TRBV28 and TRBJ2-7; 8 bases match TRBD1. The CDR3 totals 15 residues. Germline loops: CDR1 MDHEN, CDR2 SYDVKM. The V and J ends lost 6 bases and 4 bases, in that order; junction bases with no gene match: 11. CDR3 residues: CASSATGGLLYEQYF. Written as DNA, the CDR3 is TGTGCCAGCAGCGCAACAGGGGGGCTTTTGTACGAGCAGTACTTC.

The V call is TRBV3-1 (or the pseudogene TRBV3-2), the J call TRBJ1-1; D call uncertain. The CDR3 is made up of 14 amino acids. V was trimmed by 2 bases and J by 7 bases, leaving 14 bases between them. Germline V CDR1 and CDR2: LGHDT, YNNKEL (reference sequence). Written as DNA, the CDR3 is TGTGCCAGCAGCCAAAATTGGGCAGTCCATGAAGCTTTCTTT. The encoded protein is CASSQNWAVHEAFF.